This T cell receptor beta chain stems from a study of blood T cell repertoires in COVID-19. Across the study: Some COVID-19 samples were acute and others convalescent; all came from the United States, Italy and Spain. Sources were T cells, B-cell-depleted T cells, or PBMCs; the material itself was cDNA or gDNA.

The length of the CDR3 is 15 residues. Germline CDR1 and CDR2: LGHDT and YNNKEL (reference sequence). Trimming cost V 4 bases and J 3 bases; bases outside gene matches: 6. As originally analysed: Estimation of nucleated cell counts relied on the amplification of reference gene primers. The assay was immunoSEQ multiplex PCR, and TCRdb's table has in-frame clones only and misses some. The DNA gave D and trimming, while V, J and clone size come from that table. The table records some 53,000 clones, 80% to 90% of them present only once. Sequences were obtained from peripheral blood. This chain uses TRBV3-1 (or the pseudogene TRBV3-2) with TRBJ2-3; 8 bases agree with TRBD2. This TCR came from a man aged 55-75 years with active COVID-19. CDR3 coding DNA: TGTGCCAGCAGCCCCTGGGCGGGAGGAACAGATACGCAGTATTTT. Its translation is CASSPWAGGTDTQYF.